This T cell receptor beta chain was sequenced for a study of T cells in Graves' hyperthyroidism and ophthalmopathy. This CDR3 has 14 amino acids. The germline CDR1 and CDR2 sequences are ENHRY and SYGVKD. The ends lost 7 bases at V and 7 bases at J; junction bases unmatched: 5. General study findings and limits: Most thyroid clonotypes with frequency above 0.001 were detected in blood.

Patients aged 18 to 65 had newly diagnosed hyperthyroidism that had lasted under 2 months. This clonotype appeared many times. Antigen unknown. What was amplified from RNA transcripts were TCR beta CDR3 regions. HTBI primers were used for first-round RT-PCR of the TCR CDR3. Each CDR3 protein is one row after TCRdb ran MiXCR on the multiplex PCR reads. The sample carries under 400,000 distinct CDR3 sequences, roughly 21% recorded once. The chain links TRBV10-3 to TRBJ2-1, with 12 positions matching TRBD2. The sequencing sample was made of blood. The origin of this receptor is a woman aged 45-65 years with Graves' hyperthyroidism. CDR3 protein: CAITSGGARNEQFF. Here the CDR3 DNA reads TGTGCCATCACTAGCGGGGGGGCCCGGAATGAGCAGTTCTTC.